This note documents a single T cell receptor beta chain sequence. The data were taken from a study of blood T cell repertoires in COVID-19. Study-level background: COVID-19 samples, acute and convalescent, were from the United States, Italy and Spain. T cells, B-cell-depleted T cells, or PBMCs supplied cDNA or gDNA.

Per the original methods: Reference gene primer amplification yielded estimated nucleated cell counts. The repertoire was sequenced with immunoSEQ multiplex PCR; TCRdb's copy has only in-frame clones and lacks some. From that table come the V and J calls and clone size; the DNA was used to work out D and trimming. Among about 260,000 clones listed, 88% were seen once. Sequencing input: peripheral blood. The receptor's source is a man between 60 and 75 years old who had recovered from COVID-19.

The CDR3 DNA reads TGTGCCAGCAGTTACCAGACAGCTCTCGAGACCCAGTACTTC. Amino acids: CASSYQTALETQYF. This sequence joins TRBV6-6 and TRBJ2-5; tentatively, D is TRBD1 (5 bases). This CDR3 region has 14 residues. Per germline, CDR1 MNHNY and CDR2 SVGAGI (reference sequence). Trimming removed 2 bases from V and 5 bases from J, with 12 bases in between.